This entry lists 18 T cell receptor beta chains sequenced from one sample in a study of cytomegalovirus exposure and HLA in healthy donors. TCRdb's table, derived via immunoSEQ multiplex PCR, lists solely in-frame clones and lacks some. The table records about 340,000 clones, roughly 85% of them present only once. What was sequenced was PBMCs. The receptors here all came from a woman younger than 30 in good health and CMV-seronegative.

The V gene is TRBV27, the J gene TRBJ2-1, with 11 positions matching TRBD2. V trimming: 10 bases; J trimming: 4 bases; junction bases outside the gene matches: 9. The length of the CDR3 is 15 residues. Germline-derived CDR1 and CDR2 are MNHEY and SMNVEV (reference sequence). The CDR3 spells CATSLTSGTYNEQFF. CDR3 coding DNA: TGTGCCACCTCCTTGACTAGCGGGACTTACAATGAGCAGTTCTTC.

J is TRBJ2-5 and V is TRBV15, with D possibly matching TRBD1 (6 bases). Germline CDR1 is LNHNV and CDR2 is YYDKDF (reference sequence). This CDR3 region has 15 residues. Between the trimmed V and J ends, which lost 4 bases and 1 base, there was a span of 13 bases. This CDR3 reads CATSTEGTPQETQYF. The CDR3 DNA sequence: TGTGCCACCAGCACCGAGGGGACACCCCAAGAGACCCAGTACTTC.

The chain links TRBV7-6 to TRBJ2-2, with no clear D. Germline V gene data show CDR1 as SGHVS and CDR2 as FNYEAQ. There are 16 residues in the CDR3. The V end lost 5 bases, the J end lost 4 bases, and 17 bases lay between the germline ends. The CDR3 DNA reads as TGTGCCAGCAGCCAAGGATACCAGGATAGCACCGGGGAGCTGTTTTTT. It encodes CASSQGYQDSTGELFF.

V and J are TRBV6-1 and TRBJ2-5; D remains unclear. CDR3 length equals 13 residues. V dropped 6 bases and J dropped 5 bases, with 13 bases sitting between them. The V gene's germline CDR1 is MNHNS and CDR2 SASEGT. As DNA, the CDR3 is TGTGCCAGCAGGGGCCAAGTCGTCGAGACCCAGTACTTC. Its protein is CASRGQVVETQYF.

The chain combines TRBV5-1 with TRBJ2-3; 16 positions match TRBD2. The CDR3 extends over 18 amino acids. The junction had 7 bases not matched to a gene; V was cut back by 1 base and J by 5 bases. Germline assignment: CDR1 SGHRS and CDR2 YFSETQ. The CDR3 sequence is CASSLKGLAGGPGDTQYF. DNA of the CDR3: TGCGCCAGCAGCTTGAAGGGACTAGCGGGAGGGCCAGGAGATACGCAGTATTTT.

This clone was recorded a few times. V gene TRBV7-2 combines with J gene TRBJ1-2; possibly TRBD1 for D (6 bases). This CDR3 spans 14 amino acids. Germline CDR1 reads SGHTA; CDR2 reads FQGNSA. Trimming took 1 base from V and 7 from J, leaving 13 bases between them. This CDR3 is CASSLEVDRRGYTF. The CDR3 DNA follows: TGTGCCAGCAGCTTAGAGGTGGACAGACGTGGCTACACCTTC.

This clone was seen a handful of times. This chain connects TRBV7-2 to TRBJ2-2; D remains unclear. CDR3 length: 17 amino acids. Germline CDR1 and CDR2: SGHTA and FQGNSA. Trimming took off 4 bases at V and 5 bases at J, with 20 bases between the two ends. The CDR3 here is CASSSSLGSGGTGELFF. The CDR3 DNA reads TGTGCCAGCAGCTCATCGCTTGGGTCGGGTGGAACCGGGGAGCTGTTTTTT.

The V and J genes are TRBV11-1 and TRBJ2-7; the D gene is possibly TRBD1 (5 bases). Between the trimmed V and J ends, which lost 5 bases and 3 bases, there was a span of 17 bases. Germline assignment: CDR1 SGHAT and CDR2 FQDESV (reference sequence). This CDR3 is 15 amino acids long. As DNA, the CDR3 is TGTGCCAGCAGCCCAGGTGGGGCTACAGGCTACGAGCAGTACTTC. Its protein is CASSPGGATGYEQYF.

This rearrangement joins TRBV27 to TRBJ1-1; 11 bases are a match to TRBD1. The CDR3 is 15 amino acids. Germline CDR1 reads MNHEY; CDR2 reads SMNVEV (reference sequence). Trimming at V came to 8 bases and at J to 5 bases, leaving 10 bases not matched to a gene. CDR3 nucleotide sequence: TGTGCCAGCGCGTACTTTGGACAGGGGGCTACTGAAGCTTTCTTT. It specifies CASAYFGQGATEAFF.

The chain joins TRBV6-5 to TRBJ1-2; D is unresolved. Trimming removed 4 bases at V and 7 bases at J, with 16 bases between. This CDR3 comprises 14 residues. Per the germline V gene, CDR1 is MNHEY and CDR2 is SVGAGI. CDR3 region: CASSFGSKTGGYTF. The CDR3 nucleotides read TGTGCCAGCAGTTTCGGCTCCAAAACGGGTGGCTACACCTTC.

CDR3 sequence (DNA): TGCGCCAGCAGCCACGGACAGATGAACACTGAAGCTTTCTTT. It is translated as CASSHGQMNTEAFF. V gene TRBV5-1 combines with J gene TRBJ1-1, with a possible D match to TRBD1 (6 bases). The V gene's germline CDR1 is SGHRS and CDR2 YFSETQ. The length of the CDR3 is 14 residues. V lost 4 bases to trimming and J lost 0 bases, with 10 bases between them.

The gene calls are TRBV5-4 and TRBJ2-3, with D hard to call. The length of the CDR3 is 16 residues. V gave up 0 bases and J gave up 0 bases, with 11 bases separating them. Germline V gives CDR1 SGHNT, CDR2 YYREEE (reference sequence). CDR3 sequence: CASSLGGPTSTDTQYF. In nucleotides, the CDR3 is TGTGCCAGCAGCTTGGGTGGGCCTACTAGCACAGATACGCAGTATTTT.

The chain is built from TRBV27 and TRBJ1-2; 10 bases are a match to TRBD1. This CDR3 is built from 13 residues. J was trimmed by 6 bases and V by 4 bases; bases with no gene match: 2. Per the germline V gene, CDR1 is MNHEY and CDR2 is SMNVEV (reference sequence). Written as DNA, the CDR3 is TGTGCCAGCAGTTCGACAGGGGGCGATGGCTACACCTTC. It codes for CASSSTGGDGYTF.

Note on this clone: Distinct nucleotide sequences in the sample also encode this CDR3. CDR3 nucleotides: TGTGCCAGTACCGGGACAGGGGGGAATCAGCCCCAGCATTTT. As protein: CASTGTGGNQPQHF. The V call is TRBV19, the J call TRBJ1-5; 11 bases align to TRBD1. CDR3 length: 14 residues. The germline V gene has CDR1 LNHDA and CDR2 SQIVND (reference sequence). The V segment lost 7 bases and the J segment 4 bases; nucleotides outside the gene matches: 3.

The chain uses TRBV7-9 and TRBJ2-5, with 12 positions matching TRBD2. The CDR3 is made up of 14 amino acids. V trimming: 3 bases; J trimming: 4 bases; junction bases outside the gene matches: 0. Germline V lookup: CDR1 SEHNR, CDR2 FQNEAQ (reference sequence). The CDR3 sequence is CASSLTSGGETQYF. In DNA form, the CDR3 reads TGTGCCAGCAGCTTGACTAGCGGGGGAGAGACCCAGTACTTC. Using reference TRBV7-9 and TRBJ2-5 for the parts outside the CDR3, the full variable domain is DTGVSQNPRHKITKRGQNVTFRCDPISEHNRLYWYRQTLGQGPEFLTYFQNEAQLEKSRLLSDRFSAERPKGSFSTLEIQRTEQGDSAMYLCASSLTSGGETQYFGPGTRLLVL.

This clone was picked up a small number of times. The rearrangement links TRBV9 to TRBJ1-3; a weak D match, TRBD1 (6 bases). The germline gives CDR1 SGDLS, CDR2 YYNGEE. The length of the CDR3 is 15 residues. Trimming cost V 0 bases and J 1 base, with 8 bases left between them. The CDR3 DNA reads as TGTGCCAGCAGCGTAGATGGGACATCTGGAAACACCATATATTTT. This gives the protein CASSVDGTSGNTIYF.

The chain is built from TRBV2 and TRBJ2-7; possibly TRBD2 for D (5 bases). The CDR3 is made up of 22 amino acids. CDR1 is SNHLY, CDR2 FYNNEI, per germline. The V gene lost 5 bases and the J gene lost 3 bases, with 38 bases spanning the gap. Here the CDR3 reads CASSSGGALKNPPTSGYYEQYF. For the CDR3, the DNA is TGTGCCAGCAGTTCGGGTGGCGCTTTAAAAAACCCTCCTACAAGCGGTTACTACGAGCAGTACTTC.

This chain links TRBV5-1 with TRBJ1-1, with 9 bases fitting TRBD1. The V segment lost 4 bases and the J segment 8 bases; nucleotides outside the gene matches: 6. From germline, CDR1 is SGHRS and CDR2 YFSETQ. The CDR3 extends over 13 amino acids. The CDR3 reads CASSDTGGGEAFF. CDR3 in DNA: TGCGCCAGCAGCGACACAGGGGGCGGAGAAGCTTTCTTT.